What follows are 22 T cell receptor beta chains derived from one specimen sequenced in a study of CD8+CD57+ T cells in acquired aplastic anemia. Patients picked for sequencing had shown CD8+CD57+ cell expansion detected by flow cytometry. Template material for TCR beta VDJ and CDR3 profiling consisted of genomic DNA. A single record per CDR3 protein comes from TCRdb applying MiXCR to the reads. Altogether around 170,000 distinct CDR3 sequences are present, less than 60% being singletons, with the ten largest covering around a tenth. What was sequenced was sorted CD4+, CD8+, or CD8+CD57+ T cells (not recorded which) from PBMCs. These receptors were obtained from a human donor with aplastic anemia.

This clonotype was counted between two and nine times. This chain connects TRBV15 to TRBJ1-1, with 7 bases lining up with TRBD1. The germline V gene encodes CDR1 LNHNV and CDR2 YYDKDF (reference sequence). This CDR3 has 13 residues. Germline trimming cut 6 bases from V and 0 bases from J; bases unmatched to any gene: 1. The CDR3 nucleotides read TGTGCCACCAGGGGACAGTTGAACACTGAAGCTTTCTTT. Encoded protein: CATRGQLNTEAFF. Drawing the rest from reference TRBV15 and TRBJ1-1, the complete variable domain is DAMVIQNPRYQVTQFGKPVTLSCSQTLNHNVMYWYQQKSSQAPKLLFHYYDKDFNNEADTPDNFQSRRPNTSFCFLDIRSPGLGDTAMYLCATRGQLNTEAFFGQGTRLTVV.

CDR3 amino acids: CAISHGNTEAFF. The CDR3 region has the DNA TGTGCCATCAGTCATGGTAACACTGAAGCTTTCTTT. The chain employs TRBV10-3 and TRBJ1-1; D ambiguous. In germline, CDR1 is ENHRY, CDR2 SYGVKD. This CDR3 region has 12 residues. Trimming took 5 bases from V and 2 from J, leaving 6 bases between them.

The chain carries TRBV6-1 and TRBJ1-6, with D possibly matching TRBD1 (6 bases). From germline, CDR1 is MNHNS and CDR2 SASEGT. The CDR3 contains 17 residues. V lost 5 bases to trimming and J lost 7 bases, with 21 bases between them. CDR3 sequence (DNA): TGTGCCAGCAGTCCCGTACAGGGAAGCTTGGCCAATTCACCCCTCCACTTT. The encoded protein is CASSPVQGSLANSPLHF.

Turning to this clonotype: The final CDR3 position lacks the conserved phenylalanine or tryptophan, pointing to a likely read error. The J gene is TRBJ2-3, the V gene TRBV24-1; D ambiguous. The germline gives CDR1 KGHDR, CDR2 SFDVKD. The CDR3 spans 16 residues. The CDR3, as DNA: TGTGCCGCCAGTGATTTAGGTGGGTCGGGCACAGATACGCAGTATCTT. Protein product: CAASDLGGSGTDTQYL.

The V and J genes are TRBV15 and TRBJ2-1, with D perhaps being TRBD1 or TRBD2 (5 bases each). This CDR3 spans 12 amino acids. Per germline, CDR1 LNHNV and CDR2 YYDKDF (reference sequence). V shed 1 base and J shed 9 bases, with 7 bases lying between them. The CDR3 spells CATSRVRGEQFF. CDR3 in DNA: TGTGCCACCAGCAGAGTGAGGGGTGAGCAGTTCTTC. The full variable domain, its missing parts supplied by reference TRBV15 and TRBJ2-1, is DAMVIQNPRYQVTQFGKPVTLSCSQTLNHNVMYWYQQKSSQAPKLLFHYYDKDFNNEADTPDNFQSRRPNTSFCFLDIRSPGLGDTAMYLCATSRVRGEQFFGPGTRLTVL.

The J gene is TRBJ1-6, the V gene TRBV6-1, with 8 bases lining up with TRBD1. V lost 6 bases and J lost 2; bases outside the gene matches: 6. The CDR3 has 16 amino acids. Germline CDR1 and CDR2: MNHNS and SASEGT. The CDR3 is CASRRAGGAYNSPLHF. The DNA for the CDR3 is TGTGCCAGCAGACGTGCAGGGGGCGCCTATAATTCACCCCTCCACTTT.

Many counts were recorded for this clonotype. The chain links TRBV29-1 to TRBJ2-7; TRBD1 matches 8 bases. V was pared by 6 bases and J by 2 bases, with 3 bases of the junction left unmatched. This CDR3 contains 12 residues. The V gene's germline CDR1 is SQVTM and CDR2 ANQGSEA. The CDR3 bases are TGCAGCGTGGGGACAGGAGCCTACGAGCAGTACTTC. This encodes CSVGTGAYEQYF.

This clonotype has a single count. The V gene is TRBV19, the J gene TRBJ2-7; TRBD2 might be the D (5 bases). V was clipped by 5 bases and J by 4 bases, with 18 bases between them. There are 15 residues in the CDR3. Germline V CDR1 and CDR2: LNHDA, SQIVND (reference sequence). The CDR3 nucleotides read TGTGCCAGTAGTCAAGCTGGGCGGGCCACTTACGAGCAGTACTTC. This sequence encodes CASSQAGRATYEQYF.

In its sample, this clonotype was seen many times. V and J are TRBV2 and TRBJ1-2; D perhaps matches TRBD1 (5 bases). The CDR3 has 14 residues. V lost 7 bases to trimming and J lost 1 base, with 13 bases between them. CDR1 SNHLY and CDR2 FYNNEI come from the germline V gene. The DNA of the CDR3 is TGTGCCAGCAAACCATTGACAGTTAACTATGGCTACACCTTC. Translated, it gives CASKPLTVNYGYTF.

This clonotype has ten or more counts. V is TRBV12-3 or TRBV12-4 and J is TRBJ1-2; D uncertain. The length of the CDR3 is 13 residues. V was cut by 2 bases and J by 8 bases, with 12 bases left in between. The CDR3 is CASSLRWKGGYTF. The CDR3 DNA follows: TGTGCCAGCAGTTTAAGGTGGAAGGGAGGCTACACCTTC.

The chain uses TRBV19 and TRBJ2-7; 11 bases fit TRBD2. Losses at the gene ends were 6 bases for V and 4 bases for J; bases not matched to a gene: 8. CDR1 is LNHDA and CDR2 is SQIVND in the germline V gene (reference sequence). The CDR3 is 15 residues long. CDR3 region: CASSRTSGSRYEQYF. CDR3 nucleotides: TGTGCCAGTAGCCGAACTAGCGGGAGTAGGTACGAGCAGTACTTC.

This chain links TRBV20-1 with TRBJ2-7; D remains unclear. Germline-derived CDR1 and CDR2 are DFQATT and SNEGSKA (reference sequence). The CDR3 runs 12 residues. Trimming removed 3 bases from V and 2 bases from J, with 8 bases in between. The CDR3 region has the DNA TGCAGTGCTAGTCACGTAACCTACGAGCAGTACTTC. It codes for CSASHVTYEQYF.

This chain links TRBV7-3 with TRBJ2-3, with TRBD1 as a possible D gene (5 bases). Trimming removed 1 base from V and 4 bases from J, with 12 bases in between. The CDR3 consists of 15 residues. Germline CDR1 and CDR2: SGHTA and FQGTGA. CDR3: CASSLNGAAADTQYF. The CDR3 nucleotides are TGTGCCAGCAGCTTAAATGGGGCAGCCGCAGATACGCAGTATTTT.

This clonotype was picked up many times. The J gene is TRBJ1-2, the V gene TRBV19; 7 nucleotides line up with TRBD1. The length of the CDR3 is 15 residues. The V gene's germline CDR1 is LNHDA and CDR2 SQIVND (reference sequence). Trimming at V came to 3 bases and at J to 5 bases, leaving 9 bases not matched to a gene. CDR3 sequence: CASSIPQGEGYGYTF. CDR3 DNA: TGTGCCAGTAGTATTCCTCAGGGGGAGGGTTATGGCTACACCTTC.

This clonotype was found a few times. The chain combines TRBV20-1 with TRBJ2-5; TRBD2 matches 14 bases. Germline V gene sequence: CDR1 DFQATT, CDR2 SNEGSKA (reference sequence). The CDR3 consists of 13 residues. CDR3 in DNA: TGCAGCCTGGGACTAGCGGGAGTCGAGACCCAGTACTTC. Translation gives CSLGLAGVETQYF.

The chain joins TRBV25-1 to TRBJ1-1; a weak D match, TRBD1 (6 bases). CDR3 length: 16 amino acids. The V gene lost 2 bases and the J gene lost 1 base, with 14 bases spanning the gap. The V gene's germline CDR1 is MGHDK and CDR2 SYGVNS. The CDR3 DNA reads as TGTGCCAGCAGTGAAGGGGGGGCCTCTGGGAACACTGAAGCTTTCTTT. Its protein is CASSEGGASGNTEAFF.

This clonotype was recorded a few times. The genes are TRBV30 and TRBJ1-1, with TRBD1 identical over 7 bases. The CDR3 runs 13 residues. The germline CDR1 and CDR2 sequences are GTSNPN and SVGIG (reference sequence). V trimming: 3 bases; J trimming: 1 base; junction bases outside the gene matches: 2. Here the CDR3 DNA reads TGTGCCTGGAGGGGACAGACGAACACTGAAGCTTTCTTT. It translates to CAWRGQTNTEAFF.

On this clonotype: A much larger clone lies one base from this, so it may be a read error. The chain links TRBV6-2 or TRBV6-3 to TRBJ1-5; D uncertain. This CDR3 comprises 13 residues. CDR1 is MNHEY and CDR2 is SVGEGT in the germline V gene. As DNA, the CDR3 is TGTGCCAGCAGTCACTCAGGCGGTAGAGCCCAGCATTTT. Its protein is CASSHSGGRAQHF.

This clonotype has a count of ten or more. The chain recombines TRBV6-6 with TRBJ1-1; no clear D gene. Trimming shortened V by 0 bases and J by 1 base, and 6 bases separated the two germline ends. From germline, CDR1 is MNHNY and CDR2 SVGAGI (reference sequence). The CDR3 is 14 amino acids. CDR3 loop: CASSYSRANTEAFF. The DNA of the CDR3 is TGTGCCAGCAGTTACTCGCGGGCGAACACTGAAGCTTTCTTT.

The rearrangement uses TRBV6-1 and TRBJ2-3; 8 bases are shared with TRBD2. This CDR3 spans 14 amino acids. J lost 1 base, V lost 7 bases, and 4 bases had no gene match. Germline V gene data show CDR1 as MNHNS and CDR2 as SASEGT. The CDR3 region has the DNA TGTGCCAGCATTCCAGCGGGGGGCACAGATACGCAGTATTTT. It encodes CASIPAGGTDTQYF.

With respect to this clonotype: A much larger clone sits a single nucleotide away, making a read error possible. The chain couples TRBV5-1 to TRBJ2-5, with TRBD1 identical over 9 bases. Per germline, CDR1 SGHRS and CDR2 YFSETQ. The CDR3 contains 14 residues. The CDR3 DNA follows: TGCGCCAGCAGCGTACAGGGGGCGCGGGAGACCCAGCACTTC. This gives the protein CASSVQGARETQHF.

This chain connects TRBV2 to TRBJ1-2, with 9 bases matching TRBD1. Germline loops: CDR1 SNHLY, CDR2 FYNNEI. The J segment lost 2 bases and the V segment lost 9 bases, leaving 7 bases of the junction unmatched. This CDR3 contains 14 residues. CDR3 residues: CARQQGAFNYGYTF. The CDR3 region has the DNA TGTGCCAGACAACAGGGGGCATTCAACTATGGCTACACCTTC.